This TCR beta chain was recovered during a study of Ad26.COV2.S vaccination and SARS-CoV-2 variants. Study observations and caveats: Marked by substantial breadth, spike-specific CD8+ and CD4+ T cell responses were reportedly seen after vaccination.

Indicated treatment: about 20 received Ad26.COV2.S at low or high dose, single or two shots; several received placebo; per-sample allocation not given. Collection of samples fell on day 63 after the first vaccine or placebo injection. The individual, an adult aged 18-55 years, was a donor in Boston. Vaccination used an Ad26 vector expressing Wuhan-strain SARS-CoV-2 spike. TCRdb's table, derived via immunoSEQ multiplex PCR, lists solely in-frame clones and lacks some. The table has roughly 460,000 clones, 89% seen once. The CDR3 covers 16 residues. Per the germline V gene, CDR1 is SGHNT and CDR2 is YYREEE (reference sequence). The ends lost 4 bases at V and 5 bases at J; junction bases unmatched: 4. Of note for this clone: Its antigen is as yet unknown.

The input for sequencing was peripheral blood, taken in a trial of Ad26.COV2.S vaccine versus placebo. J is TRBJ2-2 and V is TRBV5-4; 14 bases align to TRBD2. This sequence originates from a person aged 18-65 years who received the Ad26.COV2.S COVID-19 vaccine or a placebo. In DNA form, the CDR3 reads TGTGCCAGCAGCCATAGACTAGCGGGAGGGACCGGGGAGCTGTTTTTT. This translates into CASSHRLAGGTGELFF.